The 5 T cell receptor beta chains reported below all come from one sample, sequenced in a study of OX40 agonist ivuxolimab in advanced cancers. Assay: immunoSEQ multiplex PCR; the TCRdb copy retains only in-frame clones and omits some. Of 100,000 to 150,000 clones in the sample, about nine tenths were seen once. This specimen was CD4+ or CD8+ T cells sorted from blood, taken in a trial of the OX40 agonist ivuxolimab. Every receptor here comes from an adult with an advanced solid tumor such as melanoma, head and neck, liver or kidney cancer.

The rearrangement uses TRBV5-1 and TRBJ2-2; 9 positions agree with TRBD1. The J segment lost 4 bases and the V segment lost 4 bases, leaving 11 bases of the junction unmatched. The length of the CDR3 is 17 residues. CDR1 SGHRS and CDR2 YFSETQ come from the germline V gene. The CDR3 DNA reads TGCGCCAGCAGCCCACTAAACAGGGGGCAGATCACCGGGGAGCTGTTTTTT. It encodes CASSPLNRGQITGELFF.

Written as DNA, the CDR3 is TGTGCCAGCAGCTTAGCCGGGACAGGGAACACTGAAGCTTTCTTT. Amino acid sequence: CASSLAGTGNTEAFF. The rearrangement uses TRBV7-2 and TRBJ1-1; 8 bases match TRBD1. Germline-derived CDR1 and CDR2 are SGHTA and FQGNSA. The ends lost 0 bases at V and 1 base at J; junction bases unmatched: 1. The CDR3 is 15 amino acids.

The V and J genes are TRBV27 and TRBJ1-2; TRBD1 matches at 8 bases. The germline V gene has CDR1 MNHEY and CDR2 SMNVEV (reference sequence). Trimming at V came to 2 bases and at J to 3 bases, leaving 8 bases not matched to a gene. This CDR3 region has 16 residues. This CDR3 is CASSLGTGPLHYGYTF. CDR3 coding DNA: TGTGCCAGCAGTTTAGGGACAGGTCCCCTACACTATGGCTACACCTTC.

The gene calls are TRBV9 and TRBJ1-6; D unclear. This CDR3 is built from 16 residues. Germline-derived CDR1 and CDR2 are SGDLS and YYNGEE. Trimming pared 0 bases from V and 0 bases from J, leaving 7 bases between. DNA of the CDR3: TGTGCCAGCAGCGTAGCGGTGAGCTCCTATAATTCACCCCTCCACTTT. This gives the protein CASSVAVSSYNSPLHF.

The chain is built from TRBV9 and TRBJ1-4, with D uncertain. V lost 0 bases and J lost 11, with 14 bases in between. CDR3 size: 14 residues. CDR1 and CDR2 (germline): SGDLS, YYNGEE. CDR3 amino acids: CASSVDSTGAKLFF. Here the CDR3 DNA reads TGTGCCAGCAGCGTAGACAGTACGGGTGCCAAACTGTTTTTT.